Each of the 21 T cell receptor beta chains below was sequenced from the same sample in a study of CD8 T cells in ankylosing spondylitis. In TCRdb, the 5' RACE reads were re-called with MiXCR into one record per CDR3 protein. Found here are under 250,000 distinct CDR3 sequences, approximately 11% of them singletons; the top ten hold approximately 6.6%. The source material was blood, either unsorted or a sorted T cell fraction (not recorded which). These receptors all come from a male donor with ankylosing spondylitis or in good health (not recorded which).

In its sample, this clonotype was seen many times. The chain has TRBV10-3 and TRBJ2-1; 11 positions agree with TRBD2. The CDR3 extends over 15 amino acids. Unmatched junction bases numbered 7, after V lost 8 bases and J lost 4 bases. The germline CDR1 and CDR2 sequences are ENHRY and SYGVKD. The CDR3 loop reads CAIGGSGGVYNEQFF. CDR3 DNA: TGTGCCATCGGAGGTAGCGGGGGGGTTTACAATGAGCAGTTCTTC.

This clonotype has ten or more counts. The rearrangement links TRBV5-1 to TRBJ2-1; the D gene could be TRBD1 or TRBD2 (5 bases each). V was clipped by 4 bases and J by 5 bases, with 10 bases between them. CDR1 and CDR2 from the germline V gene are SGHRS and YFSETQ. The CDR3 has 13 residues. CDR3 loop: CASSPGRDNEQFF. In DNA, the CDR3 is TGCGCCAGCAGCCCGGGACGGGACAATGAGCAGTTCTTC.

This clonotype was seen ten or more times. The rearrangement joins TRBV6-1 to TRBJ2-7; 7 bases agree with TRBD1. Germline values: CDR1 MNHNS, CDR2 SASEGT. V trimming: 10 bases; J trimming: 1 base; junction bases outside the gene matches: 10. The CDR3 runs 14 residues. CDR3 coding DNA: TGTGCCACCCGCCCGGGACAGATATCCTACGAGCAGTACTTC. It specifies CATRPGQISYEQYF.

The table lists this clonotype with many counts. DNA of the CDR3: TGCAGTGCCGTGGGTCTGAGCTCCTACAATGAGCAGTTCTTC. Its protein is CSAVGLSSYNEQFF. The V and J genes are TRBV20-1 and TRBJ2-1; D gene unclear. V was trimmed by 6 bases and J by 0 bases, leaving 12 bases between them. Per the germline V gene, CDR1 is DFQATT and CDR2 is SNEGSKA (reference sequence). The CDR3 sequence is 14 residues long.

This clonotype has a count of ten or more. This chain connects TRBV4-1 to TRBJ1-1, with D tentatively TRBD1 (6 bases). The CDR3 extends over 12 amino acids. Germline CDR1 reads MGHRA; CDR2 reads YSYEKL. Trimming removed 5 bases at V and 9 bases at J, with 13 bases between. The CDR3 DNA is TGCGCCAGCAGCGACCTAGGGGGGCAAGCTTTCTTT. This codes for CASSDLGGQAFF.

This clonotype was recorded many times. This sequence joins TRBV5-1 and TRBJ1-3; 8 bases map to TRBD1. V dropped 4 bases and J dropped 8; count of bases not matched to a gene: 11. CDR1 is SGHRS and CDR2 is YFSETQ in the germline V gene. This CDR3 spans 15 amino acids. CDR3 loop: CASSPGQGIGHTIYF. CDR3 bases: TGCGCCAGCAGCCCAGGACAGGGCATCGGACACACCATATATTTT.

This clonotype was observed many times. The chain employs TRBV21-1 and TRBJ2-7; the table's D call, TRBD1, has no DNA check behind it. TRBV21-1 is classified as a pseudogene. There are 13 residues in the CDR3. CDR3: CASSKGGGDEQYF. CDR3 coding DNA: TGTGCCAGCAGCAAAGGAGGGGGAGACGAGCAGTACTTC.

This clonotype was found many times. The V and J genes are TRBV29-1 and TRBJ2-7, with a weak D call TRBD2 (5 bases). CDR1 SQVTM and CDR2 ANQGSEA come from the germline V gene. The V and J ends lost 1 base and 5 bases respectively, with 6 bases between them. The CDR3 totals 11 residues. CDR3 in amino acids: CSVEGADEQYF. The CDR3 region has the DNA TGCAGCGTTGAAGGAGCGGACGAGCAGTACTTC.

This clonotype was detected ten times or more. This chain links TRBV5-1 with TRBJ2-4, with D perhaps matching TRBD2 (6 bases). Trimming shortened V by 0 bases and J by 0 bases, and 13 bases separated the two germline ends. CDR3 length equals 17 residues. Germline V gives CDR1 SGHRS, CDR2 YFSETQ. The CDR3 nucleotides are TGCGCCAGCAGCTTGGCCGGAGGGGATGTAGCCAAAAACATTCAGTACTTC. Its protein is CASSLAGGDVAKNIQYF. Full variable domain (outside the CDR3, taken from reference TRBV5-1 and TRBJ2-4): KAGVTQTPRYLIKTRGQQVTLSCSPISGHRSVSWYQQTPGQGLQFLFEYFSETQRNKGNFPGRFSGRQFSNSRSEMNVSTLELGDSALYLCASSLAGGDVAKNIQYFGAGTRLSVL.

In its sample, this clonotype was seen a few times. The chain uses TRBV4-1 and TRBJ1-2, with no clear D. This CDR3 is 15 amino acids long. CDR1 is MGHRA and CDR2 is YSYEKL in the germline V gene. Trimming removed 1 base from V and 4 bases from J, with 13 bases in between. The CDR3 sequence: CASSQADGSGYGYTF. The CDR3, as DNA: TGCGCCAGCAGCCAAGCGGACGGGTCGGGCTATGGCTACACCTTC.

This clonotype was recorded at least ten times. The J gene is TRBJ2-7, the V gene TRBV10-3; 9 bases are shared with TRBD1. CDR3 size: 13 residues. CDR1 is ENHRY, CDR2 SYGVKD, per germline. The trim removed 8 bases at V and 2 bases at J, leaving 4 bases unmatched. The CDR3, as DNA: TGTGCCATCCGGGACAGGGACACCTACGAGCAGTACTTC. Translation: CAIRDRDTYEQYF.

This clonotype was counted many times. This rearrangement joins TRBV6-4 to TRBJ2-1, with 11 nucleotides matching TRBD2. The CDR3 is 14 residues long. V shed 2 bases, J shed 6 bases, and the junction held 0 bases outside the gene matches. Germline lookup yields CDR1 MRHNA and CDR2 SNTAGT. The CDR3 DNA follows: TGTGCCAGCAGTGACGGACTAGCGGGCAATGAGCAGTTCTTC. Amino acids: CASSDGLAGNEQFF.

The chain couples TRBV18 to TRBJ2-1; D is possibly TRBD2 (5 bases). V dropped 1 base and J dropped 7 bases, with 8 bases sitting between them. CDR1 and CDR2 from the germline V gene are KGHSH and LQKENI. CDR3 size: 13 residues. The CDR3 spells CASSPRGGNEQFF. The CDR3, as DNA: TGTGCCAGCTCACCACGAGGAGGAAATGAGCAGTTCTTC.

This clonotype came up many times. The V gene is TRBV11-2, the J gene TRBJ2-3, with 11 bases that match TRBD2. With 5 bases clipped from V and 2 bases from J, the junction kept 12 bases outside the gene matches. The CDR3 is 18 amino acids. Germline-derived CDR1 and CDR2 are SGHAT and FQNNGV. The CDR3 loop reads CASSLTIGTSGNTDTQYF. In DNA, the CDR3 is TGTGCCAGCAGCCTAACAATAGGGACTAGCGGTAACACAGATACGCAGTATTTT.

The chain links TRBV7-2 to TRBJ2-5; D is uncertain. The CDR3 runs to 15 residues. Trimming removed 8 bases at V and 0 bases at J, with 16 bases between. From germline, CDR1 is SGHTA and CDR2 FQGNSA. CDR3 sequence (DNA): TGTGCCAGCGGCTCGCGACTGAGGTACCAAGAGACCCAGTACTTC. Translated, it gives CASGSRLRYQETQYF.

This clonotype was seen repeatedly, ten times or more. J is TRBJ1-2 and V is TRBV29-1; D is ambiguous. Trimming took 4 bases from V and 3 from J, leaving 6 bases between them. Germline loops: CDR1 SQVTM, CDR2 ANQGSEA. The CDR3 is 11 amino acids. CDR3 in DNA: TGCAGCGTTGGAGAGGACTATGGCTACACCTTC. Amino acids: CSVGEDYGYTF.

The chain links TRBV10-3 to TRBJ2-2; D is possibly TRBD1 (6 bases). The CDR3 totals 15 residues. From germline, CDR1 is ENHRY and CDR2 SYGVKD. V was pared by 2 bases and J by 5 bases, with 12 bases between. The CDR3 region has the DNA TGTGCCATCAGTGAGCAGACAGGACCTACCGGGGAGCTGTTTTTT. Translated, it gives CAISEQTGPTGELFF.

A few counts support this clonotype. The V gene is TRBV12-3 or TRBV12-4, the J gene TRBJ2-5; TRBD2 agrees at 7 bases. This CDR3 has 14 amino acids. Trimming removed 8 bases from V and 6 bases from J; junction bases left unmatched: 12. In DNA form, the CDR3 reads TGTGCCAGCTGTACCGGGCTAGCGGCGCAGACCCAGTACTTC. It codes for CASCTGLAAQTQYF.

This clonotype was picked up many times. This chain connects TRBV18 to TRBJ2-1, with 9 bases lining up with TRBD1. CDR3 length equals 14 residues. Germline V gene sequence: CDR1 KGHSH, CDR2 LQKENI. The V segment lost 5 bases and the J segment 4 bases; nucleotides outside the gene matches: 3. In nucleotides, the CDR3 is TGTGCCAGCTCAACCGGGACAGGGTACAATGAGCAGTTCTTC. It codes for CASSTGTGYNEQFF. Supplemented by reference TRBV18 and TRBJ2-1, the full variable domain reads NAGVMQNPRHLVRRRGQEARLRCSPMKGHSHVYWYRQLPEEGLKFMVYLQKENIIDESGMPKERFSAEFPKEGPSILRIQQVVRGDSAAYFCASSTGTGYNEQFFGPGTRLTVL.

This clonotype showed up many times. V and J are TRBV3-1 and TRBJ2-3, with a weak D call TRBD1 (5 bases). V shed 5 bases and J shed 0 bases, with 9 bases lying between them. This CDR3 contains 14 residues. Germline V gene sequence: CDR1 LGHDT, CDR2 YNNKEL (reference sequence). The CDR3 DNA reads TGTGCCAGCAGCTGGACACCTAGCACAGATACGCAGTATTTT. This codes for CASSWTPSTDTQYF.

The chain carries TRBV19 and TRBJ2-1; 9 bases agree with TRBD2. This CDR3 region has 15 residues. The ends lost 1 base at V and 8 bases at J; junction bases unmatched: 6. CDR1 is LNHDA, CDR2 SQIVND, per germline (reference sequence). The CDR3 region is CASSIVAGGPDEQFF. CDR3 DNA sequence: TGTGCCAGTAGTATAGTTGCGGGGGGGCCGGATGAGCAGTTCTTC.